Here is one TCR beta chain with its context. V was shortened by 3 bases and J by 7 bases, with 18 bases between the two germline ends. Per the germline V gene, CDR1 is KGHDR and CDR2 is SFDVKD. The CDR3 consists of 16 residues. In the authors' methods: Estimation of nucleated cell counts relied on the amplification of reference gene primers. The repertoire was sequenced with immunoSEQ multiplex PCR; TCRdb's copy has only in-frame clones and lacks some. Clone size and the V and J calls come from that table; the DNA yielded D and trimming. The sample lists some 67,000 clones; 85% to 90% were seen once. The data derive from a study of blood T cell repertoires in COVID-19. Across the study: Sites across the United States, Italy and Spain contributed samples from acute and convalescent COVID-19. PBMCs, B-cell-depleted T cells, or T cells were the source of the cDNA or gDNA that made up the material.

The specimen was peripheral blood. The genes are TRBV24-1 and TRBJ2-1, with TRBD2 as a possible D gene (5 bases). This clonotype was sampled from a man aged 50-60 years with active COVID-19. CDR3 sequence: CATSDLGPKTGNEQFF. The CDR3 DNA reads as TGTGCCACCAGTGATCTCGGACCCAAAACGGGGAATGAGCAGTTCTTC.